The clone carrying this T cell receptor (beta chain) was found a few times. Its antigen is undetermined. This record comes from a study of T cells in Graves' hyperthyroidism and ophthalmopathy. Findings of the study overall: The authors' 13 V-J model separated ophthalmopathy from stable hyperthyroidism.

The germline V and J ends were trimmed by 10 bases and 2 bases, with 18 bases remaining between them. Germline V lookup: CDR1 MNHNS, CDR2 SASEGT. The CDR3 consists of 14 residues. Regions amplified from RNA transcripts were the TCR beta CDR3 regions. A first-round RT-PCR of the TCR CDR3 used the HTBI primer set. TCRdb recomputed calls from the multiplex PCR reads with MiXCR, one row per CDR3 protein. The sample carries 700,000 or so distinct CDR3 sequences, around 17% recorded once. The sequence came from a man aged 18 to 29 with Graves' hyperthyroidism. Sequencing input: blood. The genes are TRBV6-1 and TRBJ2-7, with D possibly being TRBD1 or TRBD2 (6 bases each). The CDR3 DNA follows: TGTGCCACGGCACGGGGGCAGGGCCCCTACGAGCAGTACTTC. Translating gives CATARGQGPYEQYF.